Presented here are 32 T cell receptor beta chains from one specimen sequenced in a study of radiotherapy plus CTLA-4 blockade in lung cancer. TCRdb's table, derived via immunoSEQ multiplex PCR, lists solely in-frame clones and lacks some. The table shows 84,000 or so clones, with about four fifths occurring only once. The sequencing used peripheral blood, collected from a patient treated with radiotherapy plus ipilimumab. The receptors were sampled from a human donor with non-small cell lung cancer that progressed on radiotherapy plus ipilimumab.

The V gene is TRBV5-8, the J gene TRBJ1-5; D is unresolved. The CDR3 loop spans 13 amino acids. Germline CDR1 reads SGHTS; CDR2 reads YDEGEE. Trimming took off 7 bases at V and 3 bases at J, with 11 bases between the two ends. The CDR3 reads CASRLSNNQPQHF. CDR3 nucleotides: TGTGCCAGCCGCCTCAGTAACAATCAGCCCCAGCATTTT. The whole variable domain, filled in from reference TRBV5-8 and TRBJ1-5, reads EAGVTQSPTHLIKTRGQQATLRCSPISGHTSVYWYQQALGLGLQFLLWYDEGEERNRGNFPPRFSGRQFPNYSSELNVNALELEDSALYLCASRLSNNQPQHFGDGTRLSIL.

The rearrangement uses TRBV7-6 and TRBJ2-1; 7 nucleotides agree with TRBD2. This CDR3 is built from 15 residues. Trimming removed 5 bases from V and 6 bases from J; junction bases left unmatched: 10. Germline lookup yields CDR1 SGHVS and CDR2 FNYEAQ. The CDR3 DNA reads as TGTGCCAGCAGCCCGGGACTACCGCCCCCCAATGAGCAGTTCTTC. Translated: CASSPGLPPPNEQFF.

About this clone: At one of its ends the junction is not consistent with the germline gene, which may arise from a read error. This chain connects TRBV18 to TRBJ2-3; 12 bases line up with TRBD2. This CDR3 has 16 amino acids. Looked up from germline, CDR1 is KGHSH and CDR2 is LQKENI. CDR3 DNA: TGTGCCAGCTCTCCACCTAGCGGGGGGGCTACAGATACGCAGTATTTT. Its translation: CASSPPSGGATDTQYF.

This chain links TRBV29-1 with TRBJ1-1, with 10 nucleotides matching TRBD1. V lost 6 bases to trimming and J lost 4 bases; unmatched junction nucleotides: 11. This CDR3 comprises 15 residues. Germline CDR1 reads SQVTM; CDR2 reads ANQGSEA. The CDR3 loop is CSVPSTGGAGTEAFF. Here the CDR3 DNA reads TGCAGCGTGCCCTCGACAGGGGGCGCAGGCACTGAAGCTTTCTTT.

J is TRBJ1-1 and V is TRBV18; no definite D call. Trimming pared 1 base from V and 0 bases from J, leaving 6 bases between. The CDR3 covers 14 residues. Germline loops: CDR1 KGHSH, CDR2 LQKENI. In DNA form, the CDR3 reads TGTGCCAGCTCACCACTCGCGGTGAACACTGAAGCTTTCTTT. Protein: CASSPLAVNTEAFF. The variable domain in full, completed from reference TRBV18 and TRBJ1-1, reads NAGVMQNPRHLVRRRGQEARLRCSPMKGHSHVYWYRQLPEEGLKFMVYLQKENIIDESGMPKERFSAEFPKEGPSILRIQQVVRGDSAAYFCASSPLAVNTEAFFGQGTRLTVV.

This clone was counted a single time. The CDR3 here is CAISGPGQGNGEQYF. The CDR3 DNA reads as TGTGCCATCAGTGGGCCGGGACAGGGGAATGGCGAGCAGTACTTC. This rearrangement joins TRBV10-3 to TRBJ2-7; 10 bases are shared with TRBD1. Trimming took 4 bases from V and 6 from J; bases not matched to a gene: 9. Germline CDR1 ENHRY, CDR2 SYGVKD. CDR3 length equals 15 residues.

This chain connects TRBV2 to TRBJ1-1, with D maybe TRBD1 (6 bases). V was clipped by 5 bases and J by 4 bases, with 17 bases between them. The germline CDR1 and CDR2 sequences are SNHLY and FYNNEI. The CDR3 is 15 residues long. CDR3 amino acids: CASSPHRTEGTEAFF. In DNA, the CDR3 is TGTGCCAGCAGTCCCCACCGGACAGAGGGCACTGAAGCTTTCTTT. Drawing the rest from reference TRBV2 and TRBJ1-1, the complete variable domain is EPEVTQTPSHQVTQMGQEVILRCVPISNHLYFYWYRQILGQKVEFLVSFYNNEISEKSEIFDDQFSVERPDGSNFTLKIRSTKLEDSAMYFCASSPHRTEGTEAFFGQGTRLTVV.

The rearrangement links TRBV7-9 to TRBJ2-1; D may be TRBD1 (6 bases). Trimming took 3 bases from V and 6 from J, leaving 21 bases between them. The germline CDR1 and CDR2 sequences are SEHNR and FQNEAQ (reference sequence). CDR3 length: 17 residues. CDR3 nucleotide sequence: TGTGCCAGCAGCTTCACCCCGACAGGCATAAAAATCAATGAGCAGTTCTTC. Translating it yields CASSFTPTGIKINEQFF. The variable domain in full, completed from reference TRBV7-9 and TRBJ2-1, reads DTGVSQNPRHKITKRGQNVTFRCDPISEHNRLYWYRQTLGQGPEFLTYFQNEAQLEKSRLLSDRFSAERPKGSFSTLEIQRTEQGDSAMYLCASSFTPTGIKINEQFFGPGTRLTVL.

The CDR3 sequence: CASSKDRGQGYTF. The CDR3 region has the DNA TGTGCCAGCAGCAAGGACAGGGGGCAGGGCTACACCTTC. The chain employs TRBV5-6 and TRBJ1-2; the match to TRBD1 covers 11 bases. The CDR3 extends over 13 amino acids. CDR1 is SGHDT, CDR2 YYEEEE, per germline. The V and J ends lost 4 bases and 8 bases, in that order; junction bases with no gene match: 4.

V gene TRBV6-1 combines with J gene TRBJ1-4; 7 bases line up with TRBD1. Trimming at V came to 4 bases and at J to 8 bases, leaving 4 bases not matched to a gene. Germline V gene data show CDR1 as MNHNS and CDR2 as SASEGT. The CDR3 has 13 residues. CDR3 in amino acids: CASSAQGNEKLFF. The DNA of the CDR3 is TGTGCCAGCAGTGCACAGGGGAACGAAAAACTGTTTTTT.

The chain employs TRBV4-1 and TRBJ2-3, with D hard to call. The CDR3 runs 11 residues. V lost 8 bases and J 5 bases, leaving 8 bases between the germline ends. Germline assignment: CDR1 MGHRA and CDR2 YSYEKL. The CDR3 region has the DNA TGCGCCAGCTCCAGAGGAGATACGCAGTATTTT. It codes for CASSRGDTQYF.

Here the CDR3 reads CASSQDWDRRKPQHF. In DNA form, the CDR3 reads TGCGCCAGCAGCCAAGACTGGGACAGGAGGAAGCCCCAGCATTTT. The chain carries TRBV4-1 and TRBJ1-5; 8 bases are shared with TRBD1. J gave up 8 bases and V 0 bases, and 6 bases lay outside the gene matches. CDR1 and CDR2 from the germline V gene are MGHRA and YSYEKL. The CDR3 is 15 residues long.

V gene TRBV7-9 combines with J gene TRBJ1-1; 7 bases map to TRBD1. The V segment lost 5 bases and the J segment 7 bases; nucleotides outside the gene matches: 7. CDR1 and CDR2 (germline): SEHNR, FQNEAQ (reference sequence). The CDR3 sequence is 13 residues long. The CDR3 DNA reads as TGTGCCAGCAGCGCACCAGGGGGGAATGAAGCTTTCTTT. Encoded protein: CASSAPGGNEAFF.

This chain uses TRBV4-1 with TRBJ2-3; D is ambiguous. Trimming took 0 bases from V and 9 from J, leaving 10 bases between them. Germline-derived CDR1 and CDR2 are MGHRA and YSYEKL. The CDR3 has 13 amino acids. The CDR3 is CASSQDPSSTQYF. The CDR3 DNA reads as TGCGCCAGCAGCCAAGATCCAAGCTCGACGCAGTATTTT.

V usage is TRBV7-8 and J usage is TRBJ2-1, with TRBD2 matching 11 bases. The J segment lost 6 bases and the V segment lost 5 bases, leaving 12 bases of the junction unmatched. The germline V gene encodes CDR1 SGHVS and CDR2 FQNEAQ. The CDR3 consists of 17 residues. The CDR3 here is CASSQGRLAGLINEQFF. CDR3 nucleotides: TGTGCCAGCAGCCAAGGGAGACTAGCGGGGCTCATCAATGAGCAGTTCTTC.

The V and J genes are TRBV6-1 and TRBJ2-2; tentatively, D is TRBD1 (5 bases). The germline V gene has CDR1 MNHNS and CDR2 SASEGT. Trimming took 1 base from V and 2 from J, leaving 11 bases between them. The CDR3 sequence is 16 residues long. CDR3 in DNA: TGTGCCAGCAGTGAAGTCGCAGGGTATAACACCGGGGAGCTGTTTTTT. Protein sequence: CASSEVAGYNTGELFF.

This sequence joins TRBV5-5 and TRBJ1-5, with 7 bases identical to TRBD1. The germline CDR1 and CDR2 sequences are SGHKS and YYEKEE (reference sequence). V was pared by 3 bases and J by 2 bases, with 5 bases of the junction left unmatched. This CDR3 contains 15 residues. CDR3 amino acids: CASSSTGPGNQPQHF. In DNA form, the CDR3 reads TGTGCCAGCAGCTCGACAGGGCCGGGCAATCAGCCCCAGCATTTT.

The V gene is TRBV15, the J gene TRBJ2-7; 9 positions agree with TRBD1. Germline V gene sequence: CDR1 LNHNV, CDR2 YYDKDF (reference sequence). This CDR3 has 16 residues. The ends lost 3 bases at V and 3 bases at J; junction bases unmatched: 9. CDR3 loop: CATSRDLPGQGYEQYF. CDR3 in DNA: TGTGCCACCAGCAGGGATTTACCGGGACAGGGCTACGAGCAGTACTTC. Full variable domain (rest looked up from reference TRBV15 and TRBJ2-7): DAMVIQNPRYQVTQFGKPVTLSCSQTLNHNVMYWYQQKSSQAPKLLFHYYDKDFNNEADTPDNFQSRRPNTSFCFLDIRSPGLGDTAMYLCATSRDLPGQGYEQYFGPGTRLTVT.

In its sample, this clone was seen once. The gene calls are TRBV6-1 and TRBJ2-3, with D perhaps matching TRBD2 (6 bases). The germline V gene encodes CDR1 MNHNS and CDR2 SASEGT. Trimming took 4 bases from V and 1 from J, leaving 9 bases between them. CDR3 length: 14 residues. CDR3 bases: TGTGCCAGCAGTGGGTGGGGGGGCACAGATACGCAGTATTTT. Translating it yields CASSGWGGTDTQYF.

This chain uses TRBV7-2 with TRBJ2-1, with D perhaps TRBD1 or TRBD2 (7 bases each). Germline V gives CDR1 SGHTA, CDR2 FQGNSA. The CDR3 covers 15 residues. Trimming stripped 5 bases from V and 5 bases from J, with 16 bases between. The CDR3 sequence is CASSPTGRGDNEQFF. In nucleotides, the CDR3 is TGTGCCAGCAGCCCGACAGGGAGGGGTGACAATGAGCAGTTCTTC. Looking up the rest from reference TRBV7-2 and TRBJ2-1 gives the full variable domain: GAGVSQSPSNKVTEKGKDVELRCDPISGHTALYWYRQSLGQGLEFLIYFQGNSAPDKSGLPSDRFSAERTGGSVSTLTIQRTQQEDSAVYLCASSPTGRGDNEQFFGPGTRLTVL.

The V gene is TRBV7-9, the J gene TRBJ1-4; 7 bases map to TRBD1. The V gene end was trimmed by 1 base and the J gene end by 3 bases; junction bases not matched to a gene: 2. This CDR3 spans 15 amino acids. The germline CDR1 and CDR2 sequences are SEHNR and FQNEAQ (reference sequence). The CDR3 sequence is CASSLEGQSNEKLFF. CDR3 DNA sequence: TGTGCCAGCAGCTTAGAGGGACAGTCTAATGAAAAACTGTTTTTT.

In its sample, this clone was seen many times. V is TRBV7-9 and J is TRBJ2-5; 7 nucleotides line up with TRBD1. The V and J ends lost 1 base and 1 base, in that order; junction bases with no gene match: 6. CDR3 length equals 16 residues. Germline values: CDR1 SEHNR, CDR2 FQNEAQ (reference sequence). CDR3 sequence (DNA): TGTGCCAGCAGCTTAGGATTCTGGACAGGCCAAGAGACCCAGTACTTC. Its protein product is CASSLGFWTGQETQYF.

The chain recombines TRBV2 with TRBJ1-2, with D possibly being TRBD1 (6 bases). Germline CDR1 reads SNHLY; CDR2 reads FYNNEI. CDR3 length: 14 residues. V was pared by 6 bases and J by 4 bases, with 15 bases between. Here the CDR3 DNA reads TGTGCCAGCAGGCCGACAGGTAGTTCCTATGGCTACACCTTC. Its protein product is CASRPTGSSYGYTF.

V usage is TRBV6-1 and J usage is TRBJ2-7; perhaps TRBD1 as D (6 bases). CDR1 is MNHNS, CDR2 SASEGT, per germline. The CDR3 totals 15 residues. Trimming took off 6 bases at V and 0 bases at J, with 15 bases between the two ends. The CDR3 region has the DNA TGTGCCAGCAGCCCAACCCAGGGGAGCTCCTACGAGCAGTACTTC. It is translated as CASSPTQGSSYEQYF.

This chain connects TRBV5-4 to TRBJ2-5; 7 nucleotides match TRBD1. This CDR3 spans 14 amino acids. With 3 bases clipped from V and 1 base from J, the junction kept 3 bases outside the gene matches. Germline V lookup: CDR1 SGHNT, CDR2 YYREEE (reference sequence). The chain's CDR3 is CASSSRGRQETQYF. The CDR3 DNA follows: TGTGCCAGCAGCTCGAGGGGGCGCCAAGAGACCCAGTACTTC.

This chain uses TRBV5-4 with TRBJ2-4; 7 bases are a match to TRBD1. From germline, CDR1 is SGHNT and CDR2 YYREEE (reference sequence). The J segment lost 2 bases and the V segment lost 0 bases, leaving 5 bases of the junction unmatched. The CDR3 spans 16 residues. The CDR3 DNA reads TGTGCCAGCAGCTTGGCCCCGACAGGGTCCAAAAACATTCAGTACTTC. Translation: CASSLAPTGSKNIQYF.

This clone was observed a single time. J is TRBJ2-7 and V is TRBV5-1, with unresolved D. The length of the CDR3 is 16 residues. The germline V and J ends were trimmed by 5 bases and 0 bases, with 18 bases remaining between them. CDR1 is SGHRS, CDR2 YFSETQ, per germline. The CDR3 nucleotides are TGCGCCAGCAGACCCCCCGGAGTGGCTAGCTCCTACGAGCAGTACTTC. Translated: CASRPPGVASSYEQYF.

This rearrangement joins TRBV5-1 to TRBJ2-7; D is undetermined. Trimming stripped 0 bases from V and 2 bases from J, with 9 bases between. Germline V CDR1 and CDR2: SGHRS, YFSETQ. This CDR3 region has 14 residues. The chain's CDR3 is CASSLEGYTYEQYF. CDR3 DNA sequence: TGCGCCAGCAGCTTGGAAGGCTATACCTACGAGCAGTACTTC.

This chain uses TRBV5-1 with TRBJ2-7; 7 bases are shared with TRBD1. V dropped 4 bases and J dropped 2; count of bases not matched to a gene: 9. Germline V gene lookup returns CDR1 SGHRS and CDR2 YFSETQ. The CDR3 is 15 residues long. CDR3 DNA sequence: TGCGCCAGCAGCCCGGGACAGTCGGCTACCTACGAGCAGTACTTC. Its protein is CASSPGQSATYEQYF.

The J gene is TRBJ2-3, the V gene TRBV4-2; 11 bases map to TRBD2. With V trimmed by 2 bases and J by 8 bases, 6 bases remained unmatched. The germline CDR1 and CDR2 sequences are LGHNA and YNFKEQ. CDR3 size: 15 residues. CDR3 loop: CASSQPGLAVGTQYF. The CDR3 DNA reads TGTGCCAGCAGCCAACCGGGACTAGCGGTTGGTACGCAGTATTTT.

V usage is TRBV7-8 and J usage is TRBJ1-1; the D is unclear. The germline gives CDR1 SGHVS, CDR2 FQNEAQ. The V and J ends lost 0 bases and 8 bases respectively, with 7 bases between them. The length of the CDR3 is 12 residues. CDR3 region: CASSLALQEAFF. As DNA, the CDR3 is TGTGCCAGCAGCTTAGCTCTCCAGGAAGCTTTCTTT.

This chain uses TRBV4-1 with TRBJ2-3; 9 nucleotides line up with TRBD2. The V gene end was trimmed by 0 bases and the J gene end by 6 bases; junction bases not matched to a gene: 10. Per the germline V gene, CDR1 is MGHRA and CDR2 is YSYEKL. The CDR3 runs to 17 residues. The DNA of the CDR3 is TGCGCCAGCAGCCAAGATATGGCGCGGGGGGGCCGTGATACGCAGTATTTT. It encodes CASSQDMARGGRDTQYF.